Each of the 27 T cell receptor beta chains below was sequenced from the same sample in a study of shared clonotypes between healthy human individuals (TCRdb year 2020). CD8 naive samples consisted of CD45RO-negative cells that were positively selected for CCR7, yielding a CD45RA+CCR7+ population without TemRA cells. Library creation used the immunoSEQ multiplex PCR assay. TCRdb limited this immuneACCESS table to in-frame rearrangements with V and J called. A share of clones is missing; checked studies link under half to unresolved V genes, and the rest is unexplained. In all, the sample holds more than 2 million clones, and 85% to 95% of those were seen once. Of the sample, around 1.8% falls within the top ten clones. Sequencing input: naive CD8+ T cells from PBMCs. Taken with the paper, the label for cell subset or site translates to: CD45RA+CCR7+. Every receptor here comes from a man aged 18 to 35 in good health. Some clones in this sample may be carry-over from other donors' samples.

CDR3 in amino acids: CASSFGGKSNQPQHF. In nucleotides, the CDR3 is TGTGCCAGCAGCTTTGGGGGGAAAAGCAATCAGCCCCAGCATTTT. J is TRBJ1-5 and V is TRBV5-6; possibly TRBD1 for D (5 bases). The CDR3 is 15 amino acids. Germline loops: CDR1 SGHDT, CDR2 YYEEEE. The germline V and J ends were trimmed by 2 bases and 1 base, with 10 bases remaining between them.

The chain is built from TRBV7-9 and TRBJ2-7; D may be TRBD1 or TRBD2 (5 bases each). Trimming shortened V by 5 bases and J by 6 bases, and 17 bases separated the two germline ends. Germline V gene data show CDR1 as SEHNR and CDR2 as FQNEAQ (reference sequence). CDR3 length equals 14 residues. This chain's CDR3 is CASSHLEGPSEQYF. In DNA form, the CDR3 reads TGTGCCAGCAGCCACCTCGAGGGGCCGAGCGAGCAGTACTTC.

The DNA of the CDR3 is TGTGCCACCAGAGGATTATTCGGAGGAGGGAATGAGCAGTTCTTC. Translated: CATRGLFGGGNEQFF. The V and J genes are TRBV15 and TRBJ2-1, with D maybe TRBD2 (6 bases). This CDR3 is built from 15 residues. CDR1 LNHNV and CDR2 YYDKDF come from the germline V gene (reference sequence). V was pared by 6 bases and J by 7 bases, with 19 bases between.

The chain links TRBV27 to TRBJ2-6; 8 bases align to TRBD1. With V trimmed by 1 base and J by 4 bases, 15 bases remained unmatched. This CDR3 has 20 residues. The germline gives CDR1 MNHEY, CDR2 SMNVEV (reference sequence). Here the CDR3 DNA reads TGTGCCAGCAGTTTATTCCCCCCCGGGACAGGCGATGGAGGGGCCAACGTCCTGACTTTC. Its protein is CASSLFPPGTGDGGANVLTF. Using reference TRBV27 and TRBJ2-6 for the parts outside the CDR3, the full variable domain is EAQVTQNPRYLITVTGKKLTVTCSQNMNHEYMSWYRQDPGLGLRQIYYSMNVEVTDKGDVPEGYKVSRKEKRNFPLILESPSPNQTSLYFCASSLFPPGTGDGGANVLTFGAGSRLTVL.

The V and J genes are TRBV27 and TRBJ2-5, with D perhaps assigned TRBD1 or TRBD2 (5 bases each). V lost 4 bases and J 0 bases, leaving 12 bases between the germline ends. The CDR3 spans 15 residues. From germline, CDR1 is MNHEY and CDR2 SMNVEV (reference sequence). The CDR3 is CASSYRRDHQETQYF. CDR3 DNA sequence: TGTGCCAGCAGTTACCGCAGGGACCACCAAGAGACCCAGTACTTC.

With regard to this clone: Other DNA sequences in this specimen translate into the identical CDR3. The CDR3 reads CASSLRSSSYEQYF. DNA for the CDR3: TGTGCCAGCAGTCTCCGTAGCTCCTCCTACGAGCAGTACTTC. V and J are TRBV27 and TRBJ2-7; D uncertain. The CDR3 totals 14 residues. V was shortened by 5 bases and J by 0 bases, with 11 bases between the two germline ends. In germline, CDR1 is MNHEY, CDR2 SMNVEV (reference sequence).

The J gene is TRBJ1-1, the V gene TRBV5-1; a weak D match, TRBD1 (5 bases). CDR1 SGHRS and CDR2 YFSETQ come from the germline V gene. The CDR3 sequence is 14 residues long. Trimming shortened V by 4 bases and J by 6 bases, and 16 bases separated the two germline ends. The CDR3 protein is CASSHVVRDAEAFF. The DNA of the CDR3 is TGCGCCAGCAGCCACGTCGTCCGGGACGCTGAAGCTTTCTTT.

This rearrangement joins TRBV19 to TRBJ2-1; 10 bases agree with TRBD2. V lost 5 bases and J lost 9; bases outside the gene matches: 7. CDR3 length equals 14 residues. Germline CDR1 and CDR2: LNHDA and SQIVND (reference sequence). The CDR3 protein is CASSVLAGVGEQFF. CDR3 bases: TGTGCCAGTAGTGTGCTAGCGGGAGTCGGTGAGCAGTTCTTC.

The V gene is TRBV29-1, the J gene TRBJ2-7; 7 bases match TRBD1. This CDR3 is 12 amino acids long. Unmatched junction bases numbered 8, after V lost 6 bases and J lost 6 bases. CDR1 is SQVTM and CDR2 is ANQGSEA in the germline V gene. CDR3 in DNA: TGCAGCGTAGACACAGGGGCCGGCGAGCAGTACTTC. This gives the protein CSVDTGAGEQYF.

This rearrangement joins TRBV13 to TRBJ2-5; D might be TRBD1 or TRBD2, each matching 5 bases. The V end lost 0 bases, the J end lost 5 bases, and 19 bases lay between the germline ends. Germline values: CDR1 PRHDT, CDR2 FYEKMQ (reference sequence). This CDR3 has 17 residues. In DNA form, the CDR3 reads TGTGCCAGCAGCTTAGGACGGGAACGGGCAGGGATGGAGACCCAGTACTTC. As protein: CASSLGRERAGMETQYF.

A note on this clone: Other DNA sequences of this sample code for an identical CDR3. The chain carries TRBV28 and TRBJ2-7, with TRBD2 matching over 7 bases. V dropped 8 bases and J dropped 1; count of bases not matched to a gene: 8. Germline assignment: CDR1 MDHEN and CDR2 SYDVKM. CDR3 length: 14 residues. The CDR3 reads CASRASGSSYEQYF. CDR3 bases: TGTGCCAGCCGGGCTAGCGGTTCATCCTACGAGCAGTACTTC.

The V call is TRBV30, the J call TRBJ1-3; no firm D call. The CDR3 totals 12 residues. The V end lost 6 bases, the J end lost 5 bases, and 11 bases lay between the germline ends. CDR1 and CDR2 (germline): GTSNPN, SVGIG (reference sequence). The chain's CDR3 is CACPGGRNTIYF. CDR3 DNA sequence: TGTGCCTGCCCGGGTGGGAGAAACACCATATATTTT.

This chain joins TRBV2 and TRBJ2-3; D gene ambiguous. The CDR3 length is 14 residues. The ends were cut back, 8 bases at V and 2 bases at J, with 14 bases in the middle. The germline V gene has CDR1 SNHLY and CDR2 FYNNEI. The CDR3 coding sequence is TGTGCCAGCTCCCTAGGAGAGATCACAGATACGCAGTATTTT. Translated: CASSLGEITDTQYF.

Comments on this clone: The same CDR3 also results from other DNA sequences found in this sample. V is TRBV7-9 and J is TRBJ2-7, with D maybe TRBD1 (6 bases). The germline V gene has CDR1 SEHNR and CDR2 FQNEAQ (reference sequence). V gave up 4 bases and J gave up 0 bases, with 10 bases separating them. The CDR3 totals 14 residues. Here the CDR3 DNA reads TGTGCCAGCAGCTCCGGGACATCCTCCTACGAGCAGTACTTC. It specifies CASSSGTSSYEQYF.

The chain joins TRBV11-3 to TRBJ1-3, with D perhaps matching TRBD1 (5 bases). Germline CDR1 reads SGHNT; CDR2 reads YENEEA. The CDR3 is 13 amino acids. Trimming stripped 6 bases from V and 8 bases from J, with 14 bases between. The CDR3 is CASSPGGGHTIYF. The CDR3 DNA reads TGTGCCAGCAGTCCCGGCGGGGGTCACACCATATATTTT.

The V gene is TRBV27, the J gene TRBJ2-4, with no clear D. In germline, CDR1 is MNHEY, CDR2 SMNVEV (reference sequence). With 7 bases removed from V and 0 bases from J, the gap between germline ends came to 7 bases. The CDR3 length is 13 residues. The CDR3 is CASNDLAKNIQYF. CDR3 nucleotides: TGTGCCAGCAACGATCTAGCCAAAAACATTCAGTACTTC.

The chain carries TRBV7-9 and TRBJ2-1, with 8 nucleotides matching TRBD2. CDR3 size: 19 residues. J was trimmed by 1 base and V by 2 bases; bases with no gene match: 13. Germline CDR1 is SEHNR and CDR2 is FQNEAQ (reference sequence). The CDR3 protein is CASSLTIARAGGSYNEQFF. CDR3 nucleotides: TGTGCCAGCAGCTTAACAATCGCCAGGGCGGGAGGATCCTACAATGAGCAGTTCTTC.

This clone was picked up one time. The chain carries TRBV28 and TRBJ2-5; 8 positions agree with TRBD1. This CDR3 is built from 18 residues. Trimming cost V 10 bases and J 5 bases; bases outside gene matches: 24. CDR1 is MDHEN, CDR2 SYDVKM, per germline. The CDR3 loop reads CATIGLRRDRRAQETQYF. The CDR3 DNA reads TGTGCCACCATTGGGCTCCGCCGGGACAGGAGGGCGCAGGAGACCCAGTACTTC.

This clone was detected only a few times. This chain connects TRBV9 to TRBJ1-1; D is perhaps TRBD1 (6 bases). Germline CDR1 reads SGDLS; CDR2 reads YYNGEE. V was cut by 3 bases and J by 0 bases, with 15 bases left in between. The CDR3 spans 16 residues. The DNA of the CDR3 is TGTGCCAGCAGCGCAGGGGTTGGCCGGGTGAACACTGAAGCTTTCTTT. This translates into CASSAGVGRVNTEAFF.

The J gene is TRBJ1-1, the V gene TRBV21-1. TRBV21-1 constitutes a pseudogene. This CDR3 is 13 amino acids long. CDR3 nucleotide sequence: TGTGCCAGCGCAGCCCCGGGGGACACTGAAGCTTTCTTT. The encoded protein is CASAAPGDTEAFF.

This clone has just one count. J is TRBJ1-2 and V is TRBV27; D call uncertain. The germline V and J ends were trimmed by 5 bases and 8 bases, with 12 bases remaining between them. The germline gives CDR1 MNHEY, CDR2 SMNVEV (reference sequence). The CDR3 consists of 12 residues. The CDR3 reads CASSPGPVGYTF. DNA for the CDR3: TGTGCCAGCAGTCCAGGACCGGTAGGCTACACCTTC.

Worth noting for this clone: The sample has other DNA sequences that encode this CDR3 too. This chain joins TRBV29-1 and TRBJ2-7, with D possibly TRBD2 on 5 matching bases. Germline-derived CDR1 and CDR2 are SQVTM and ANQGSEA. V was cut by 3 bases and J by 6 bases, with 9 bases left in between. The CDR3 consists of 11 residues. This CDR3 is CSVDDAGEQYF. The CDR3 DNA is TGCAGCGTTGATGATGCGGGCGAGCAGTACTTC.

The chain couples TRBV2 to TRBJ1-1, with 8 bases fitting TRBD1. Germline V gene lookup returns CDR1 SNHLY and CDR2 FYNNEI. Unmatched junction bases numbered 5, after V lost 4 bases and J lost 1 base. The CDR3 covers 15 residues. The CDR3 protein is CASSVGQGRNTEAFF. CDR3 DNA sequence: TGTGCCAGCAGTGTCGGACAGGGTAGGAACACTGAAGCTTTCTTT.

The chain carries TRBV7-9 and TRBJ2-3, with D perhaps matching TRBD1 (6 bases). Germline lookup yields CDR1 SEHNR and CDR2 FQNEAQ (reference sequence). The CDR3 sequence is 14 residues long. V was clipped by 8 bases and J by 1 base, with 13 bases between them. The CDR3 reads CASLLAGGTDTQYF. CDR3 in DNA: TGTGCCAGCCTCTTGGCAGGGGGCACAGATACGCAGTATTTT.

This clone was detected once. The chain joins TRBV5-1 to TRBJ2-1; TRBD2 matches at 14 bases. Trimming removed 4 bases from V and 10 bases from J; junction bases left unmatched: 10. CDR3 length equals 16 residues. Per germline, CDR1 SGHRS and CDR2 YFSETQ. The CDR3 reads CASSGGPGLAGDEQFF. As DNA, the CDR3 is TGCGCCAGCAGCGGCGGTCCGGGACTAGCGGGAGACGAGCAGTTCTTC.

This rearrangement joins TRBV6-5 to TRBJ2-7; 10 nucleotides line up with TRBD1. The trim removed 0 bases at V and 2 bases at J, leaving 4 bases unmatched. The V gene's germline CDR1 is MNHEY and CDR2 SVGAGI. The CDR3 contains 16 residues. The CDR3, as DNA: TGTGCCAGCAGTTACTCTGGGACAGGGGACCCCTACGAGCAGTACTTC. It codes for CASSYSGTGDPYEQYF.

This clone is a singleton in its sample. V and J are TRBV29-1 and TRBJ2-7; D is possibly TRBD1 or TRBD2 (5 bases each). The germline V and J ends were trimmed by 3 bases and 1 base, with 7 bases remaining between them. The CDR3 is made up of 12 amino acids. Germline V gene data show CDR1 as SQVTM and CDR2 as ANQGSEA. CDR3 protein: CSVEGVSYEQYF. DNA of the CDR3: TGCAGCGTTGAGGGGGTGTCCTACGAGCAGTACTTC.